These 5 T cell receptor beta chains share one sample of origin, sequenced in a study of shared T cell receptors in the human thymus. Using immunoSEQ multiplex PCR, the repertoire was profiled, and TCRdb retains in-frame clones only, with some absent. This repertoire shows some 660,000 clones, about 89% found once; its top ten account for 0.0094%. This sample also belongs to another study, concerning human thymus T cells.

Sequenced material: thymocytes. The receptors derive from a boy under three years old with a congenital heart defect.

The V call is TRBV28, the J call TRBJ1-1; 8 bases line up with TRBD1. CDR3 size: 14 residues. Germline lookup yields CDR1 MDHEN and CDR2 SYDVKM. J was trimmed by 1 base and V by 10 bases; bases with no gene match: 8. CDR3 loop: CAIYLGTGNTEAFF. Here the CDR3 DNA reads TGTGCCATCTACCTGGGGACAGGGAACACTGAAGCTTTCTTT.

This chain connects TRBV5-8 to TRBJ2-7; D possibly corresponds to TRBD1 (6 bases). V lost 4 bases and J 2 bases, leaving 13 bases between the germline ends. The CDR3 totals 14 residues. Per the germline V gene, CDR1 is SGHTS and CDR2 is YDEGEE. CDR3 sequence reads: CASSIGTPTYEQYF. Written as DNA, the CDR3 is TGTGCCAGCAGCATCGGGACACCTACCTACGAGCAGTACTTC.

J is TRBJ1-2 and V is TRBV25-1, with 8 bases that match TRBD1. Germline V gene lookup returns CDR1 MGHDK and CDR2 SYGVNS. This CDR3 comprises 13 residues. V was clipped by 4 bases and J by 7 bases; unmatched bases: 5. The CDR3 here is CASSAQGVSGYTF. CDR3 in DNA: TGTGCCAGCAGTGCACAGGGGGTCTCTGGCTACACCTTC.

This chain uses TRBV7-9 with TRBJ2-1; 8 positions match TRBD1. V was clipped by 1 base and J by 5 bases; unmatched bases: 13. This CDR3 has 18 residues. Germline CDR1 SEHNR, CDR2 FQNEAQ (reference sequence). The CDR3 reads CASSLESWQGARDNEQFF. In nucleotides, the CDR3 is TGTGCCAGCAGCTTAGAGTCCTGGCAGGGGGCTAGGGACAATGAGCAGTTCTTC.

The chain joins TRBV6-1 to TRBJ1-5; TRBD1 agrees at 9 bases. V was clipped by 0 bases and J by 0 bases; unmatched bases: 12. CDR1 is MNHNS, CDR2 SASEGT, per germline. The CDR3 totals 20 residues. CDR3 nucleotides: TGTGCCAGCAGTGAAGCGCGTGGGACAGGGCCGAGGTTTAGCAATCAGCCCCAGCATTTT. Its translation: CASSEARGTGPRFSNQPQHF.